This TCR beta chain was captured in a study of cytomegalovirus exposure and HLA in healthy donors. Details on this clone: Its specificity is not known.

This CDR3 has 16 residues. The V gene lost 4 bases and the J gene lost 2 bases, with 17 bases spanning the gap. CDR1 is SGHRS and CDR2 is YFSETQ in the germline V gene. The PCR was carried out with 60 Vbeta primers and 13 Jbeta primers. Here immunoSEQ multiplex PCR was the method, and the copy in TCRdb shows in-frame clones only, minus some. The repertoire has under 200,000 clones, 82% of them found once; the top ten carry around 0.97%. Whole-study results and caveats: Earlier analysis found most TCR beta V segments productive about 87% or about 30% of the time.

The sequencing input was PBMCs. The chain employs TRBV5-1 and TRBJ2-3; D is possibly TRBD2 (6 bases). The origin of this receptor is a girl aged 2 to 10 in good health and CMV-seropositive. The CDR3 nucleotides are TGCGCCAGCAGCACGGCGGACTACCGGTTCACAGATACGCAGTATTTT. Translation gives CASSTADYRFTDTQYF.